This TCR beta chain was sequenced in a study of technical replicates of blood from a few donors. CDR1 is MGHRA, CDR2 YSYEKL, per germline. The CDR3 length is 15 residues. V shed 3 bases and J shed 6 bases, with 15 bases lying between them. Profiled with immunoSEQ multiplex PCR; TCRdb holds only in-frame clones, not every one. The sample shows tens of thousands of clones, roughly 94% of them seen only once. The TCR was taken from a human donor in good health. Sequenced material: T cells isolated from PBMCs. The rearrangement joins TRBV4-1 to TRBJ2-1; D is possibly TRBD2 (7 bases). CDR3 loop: CASSHTGRGSNEQFF. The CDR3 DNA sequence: TGCGCCAGCAGCCACACAGGGAGGGGTTCCAATGAGCAGTTCTTC.